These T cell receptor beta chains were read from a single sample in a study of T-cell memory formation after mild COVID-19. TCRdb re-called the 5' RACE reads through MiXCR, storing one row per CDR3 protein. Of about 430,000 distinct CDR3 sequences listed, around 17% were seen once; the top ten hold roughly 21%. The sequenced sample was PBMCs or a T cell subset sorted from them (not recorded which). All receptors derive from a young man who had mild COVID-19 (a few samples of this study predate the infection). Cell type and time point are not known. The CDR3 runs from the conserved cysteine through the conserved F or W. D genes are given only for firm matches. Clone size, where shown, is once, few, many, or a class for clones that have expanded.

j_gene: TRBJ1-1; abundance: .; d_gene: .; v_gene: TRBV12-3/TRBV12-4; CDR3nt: TGTGACAGCAGTTTTTATTCAGGGGCGAACACTGAAGCTTTCTTT; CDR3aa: CDSSFYSGANTEAFF
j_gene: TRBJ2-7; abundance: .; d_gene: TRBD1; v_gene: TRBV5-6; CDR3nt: TGTGCCAGCAGTTGGGACAGTCCCTACGAGCAGTACTTC; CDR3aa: CASSWDSPYEQYF
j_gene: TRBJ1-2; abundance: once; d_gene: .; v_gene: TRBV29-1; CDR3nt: TGCAGCTCCCAGGCGGCCGACGGCGGCTACACCTTC; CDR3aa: CSSQAADGGYTF
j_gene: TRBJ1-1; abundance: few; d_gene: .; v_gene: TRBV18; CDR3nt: TGTGCCAGCTCACCACCGTATACCCGGAGGGTGAACACTGAAGCTTTCTTT; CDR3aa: CASSPPYTRRVNTEAFF
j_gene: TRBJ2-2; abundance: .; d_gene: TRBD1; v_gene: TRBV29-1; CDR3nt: TGCAGCGCGGTAACAGGGGGCACCGGGGAGCTGTTTTTT; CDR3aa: CSAVTGGTGELFF
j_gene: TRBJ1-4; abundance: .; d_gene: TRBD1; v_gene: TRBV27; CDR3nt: TGTGCCAGCAGTTTAAATCTACAGGGGTATCGAGATGAAAAACTGTTTTTT; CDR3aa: CASSLNLQGYRDEKLFF
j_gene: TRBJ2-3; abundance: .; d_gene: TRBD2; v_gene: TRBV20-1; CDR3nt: TGCAGTGCTAGAGAAGCGGGGGGGCCCGAGGATACGCAGTATTTT; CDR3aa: CSAREAGGPEDTQYF
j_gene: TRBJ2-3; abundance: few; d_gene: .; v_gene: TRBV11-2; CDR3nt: TGTGCCAGCAGCTTAAGCAACTCCCAAGATACGCAGTATTTT; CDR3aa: CASSLSNSQDTQYF
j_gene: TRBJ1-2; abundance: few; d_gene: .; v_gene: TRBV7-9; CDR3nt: TGTGCCAGCGGGGACGATCGTCGGGGCTATGGCTACACCTTC; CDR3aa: CASGDDRRGYGYTF
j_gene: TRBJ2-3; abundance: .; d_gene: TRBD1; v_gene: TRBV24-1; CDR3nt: TGTGCCACCAGTGACCCTCAGGGGGCCGGCGCAGATACGCAGTATTTT; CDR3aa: CATSDPQGAGADTQYF
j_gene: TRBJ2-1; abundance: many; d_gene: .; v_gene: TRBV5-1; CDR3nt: TGCGCCAGCAGCTTGGGGCAGGGGAGCTCCTACAATGAGCAGTTCTTC; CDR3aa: CASSLGQGSSYNEQFF
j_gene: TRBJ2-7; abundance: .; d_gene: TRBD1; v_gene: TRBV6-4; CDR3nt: TGTGCCAGCCACATGGGACAGATATACTACGAGCAGTACTTC; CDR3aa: CASHMGQIYYEQYF
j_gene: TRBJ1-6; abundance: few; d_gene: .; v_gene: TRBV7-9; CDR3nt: TGTGCCAGCAGCCCACAGGGACATGGGGGCTCACCCCTCCACTTT; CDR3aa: CASSPQGHGGSPLHF
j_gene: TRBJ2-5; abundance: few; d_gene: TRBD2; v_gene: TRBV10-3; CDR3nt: TGTGCCATCAGGAGTAGCGGGGGCGTGTACCAAGAGACCCAGTACTTC; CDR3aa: CAIRSSGGVYQETQYF
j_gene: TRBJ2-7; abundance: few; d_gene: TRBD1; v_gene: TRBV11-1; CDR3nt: TGTGCCAGCAGCTCCCGGACAGGGGCAACCTACGAGCAGTACTTC; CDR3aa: CASSSRTGATYEQYF
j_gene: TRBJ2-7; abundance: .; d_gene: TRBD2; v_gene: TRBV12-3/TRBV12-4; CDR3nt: TGTGCCAGCAGTTCCGGGACTAGCGGGGGGCGTCGGGTCTACGAGCAGTACTTC; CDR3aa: CASSSGTSGGRRVYEQYF
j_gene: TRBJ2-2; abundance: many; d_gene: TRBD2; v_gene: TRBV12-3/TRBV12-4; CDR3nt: TGTGCCAGCAGTCCTCGCGCCGGGGGGGCGAACACCGGGGAGCTGTTTTTT; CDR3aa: CASSPRAGGANTGELFF
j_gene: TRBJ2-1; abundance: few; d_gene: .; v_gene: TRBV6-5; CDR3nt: TGTGCCAGCAGTTACGGGGTAGGGTCAGGGGATTTATCGGAGCAGTTCTTC; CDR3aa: CASSYGVGSGDLSEQFF
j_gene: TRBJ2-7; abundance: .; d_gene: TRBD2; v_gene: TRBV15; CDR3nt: TGTGCCACCAGCAACCGGGGGAGGGGCGCAGGAGAGCAGTACTTC; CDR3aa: CATSNRGRGAGEQYF
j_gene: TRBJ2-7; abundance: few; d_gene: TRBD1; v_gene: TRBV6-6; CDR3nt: TGTGCCAGCAGGCCGGACAGGAACTACGAGCAGTACTTC; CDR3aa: CASRPDRNYEQYF
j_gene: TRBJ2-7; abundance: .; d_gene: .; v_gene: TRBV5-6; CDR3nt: TGTGCCAGCAGCTTCTTTCAGCTCTACGAGCAGTACTTC; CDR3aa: CASSFFQLYEQYF
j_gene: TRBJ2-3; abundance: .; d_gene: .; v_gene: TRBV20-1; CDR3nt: TGCAGTGCTAGGGCAGGGGTTGTGGATACGCAGTATTTT; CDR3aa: CSARAGVVDTQYF
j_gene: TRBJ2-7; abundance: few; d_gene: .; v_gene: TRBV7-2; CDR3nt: TGTGCCAGCAGCCTCGACGGGGCCAGCGAGCAGTACTTC; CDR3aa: CASSLDGASEQYF
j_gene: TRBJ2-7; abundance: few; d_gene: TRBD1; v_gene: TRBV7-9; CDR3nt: TGTGCCAGCAGTCGGGGACAGAACTACGAGCAGTACTTC; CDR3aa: CASSRGQNYEQYF
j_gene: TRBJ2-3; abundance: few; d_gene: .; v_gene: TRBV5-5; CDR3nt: TGTGCCAGCAGCGAGAGCGCGGGGATTGGTACAGATACGCAGTATTTT; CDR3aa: CASSESAGIGTDTQYF
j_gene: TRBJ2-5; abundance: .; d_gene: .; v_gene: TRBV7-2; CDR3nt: TGTGCCAGCAGCTTAACAGGGTCCGAGACCCAGTACTTC; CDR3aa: CASSLTGSETQYF
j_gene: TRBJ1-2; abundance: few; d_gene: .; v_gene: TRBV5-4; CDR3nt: TGTGCCAGCAGCGCTCCCAGCGGCTATGGCTACACCTTC; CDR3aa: CASSAPSGYGYTF
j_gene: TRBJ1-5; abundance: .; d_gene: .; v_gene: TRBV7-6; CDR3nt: TGTGCCAGCAGCTTATGGGGAAGGGTGCAGCCCCAGCATTTT; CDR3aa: CASSLWGRVQPQHF
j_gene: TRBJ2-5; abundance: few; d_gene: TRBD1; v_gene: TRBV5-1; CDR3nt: TGCGCCAGCAGAACAGGGGACGGGGAGACCCAGTACTTC; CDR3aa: CASRTGDGETQYF
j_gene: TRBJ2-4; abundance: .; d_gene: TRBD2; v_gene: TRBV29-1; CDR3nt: TGCAGCGTTGAACCGGCGGGGGGAGACCAAAACATTCAGTACTTC; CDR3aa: CSVEPAGGDQNIQYF
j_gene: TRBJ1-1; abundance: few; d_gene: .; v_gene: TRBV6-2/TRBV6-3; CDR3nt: TGTGCCAGCAGCCTCGGGATTTACACTGAAGCTTTCTTT; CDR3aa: CASSLGIYTEAFF